These T cell receptor beta chains were read from a single sample in a study of OX40 agonist ivuxolimab in advanced cancers. This table comes from immunoSEQ multiplex PCR, and its TCRdb copy is limited to in-frame clones, with some not included. The sample comprises tens of thousands of clones, approximately 82% of which are singletons, and about 5% rests with the top ten. The material sequenced was CD4+ or CD8+ T cells sorted from blood, taken in a trial of the OX40 agonist ivuxolimab. Receptors originate from an adult with an advanced solid tumor such as melanoma, head and neck, liver or kidney cancer. Both conserved end residues are trimmed from each CDR3. Clone size is stated in some rows and not others, as once, few, many or a class when expanded.

clone_size v_call cdr3_aa
- TRBV7-8 ASSLRGQRDWTQY
- TRBV7-9 ASSSKQGRLDYGYT
- TRBV2 ASRAGGAGGQETQY
- TRBV28 ASRTSRAHGYT
few TRBV6-5 ASSARGVEAF
- TRBV6-5 ASSPGTVNTGELF
- TRBV11-2 ASSLPGQGFYEQY
- TRBV14 ASSLYPGDTDTQY
- TRBV6-1 ASSERKGTGNNEKLF
- TRBV2 ASRQEGEKLF
- TRBV5-1 ASSNGQGNGYT
- TRBV6-5 ASSTPSGNTIY
- TRBV6-4 ASSPQGTTGELF
- TRBV7-2 ASSKGLAGGLLQETQY
- TRBV28 ASRTGTSTDTQY
- TRBV23-1 ASSQSGGQCNSYEQY
- TRBV9 ASSFLGGGDYNEQF
- TRBV25-1 ASWRGTGELF
- TRBV11-2 ASSLSGGDAYEQY
- TRBV6-5 ASAQGRGNTIY
few TRBV5-6 ASSFSFQQGFSYNEQF
- TRBV7-2 ASSLRQGAGNTIY
- TRBV5-1 ASSFGQGGGYT
- TRBV6-5 ASSPLGTGGYEQY
- TRBV10-3 AIGDRVDTIY
- TRBV28 ASSLALTGYGYNEQF
- TRBV18 ASSPARVNQPQH